A selection of T cell receptor beta chains follows, all from one sample in a study of CD8+ T cells in alopecia areata. The table came from immunoSEQ multiplex PCR; TCRdb's copy has only in-frame clones and leaves some out. The sample holds roughly 220,000 clones, roughly two fifths seen once. Sequenced here: CD4+ T cells sorted from blood, sampled around week 34, from a patient treated with tofacitinib. These receptors all come from a human donor with alopecia areata. CDR3s include the opening cysteine and the closing phenylalanine or tryptophan. The D gene is left open where the match is weak. Not every row has a clone size; where given, it reads once, few, many or a size class.

CDR3 DNA | CDR3 protein | V gene | clone size | D gene | J gene
TGTGCCAGTACGGACAGGTATGCACCCTACGAGCAGTACTTC | CASTDRYAPYEQYF | TRBV19 | few | TRBD1 | TRBJ2-7
TGCGCCAGCAGCTATAGCACGACAGGGGCCCCCTACGAGCAGTACTTC | CASSYSTTGAPYEQYF | TRBV5-1 | NA | TRBD1 | TRBJ2-7
TGTGCCAGCAGCTTAGGCCGGGTGCGAGACACTGAAGCTTTCTTT | CASSLGRVRDTEAFF | TRBV7-2 | once | NA | TRBJ1-1
TGTGCCAGCAGTGAAGTTCGGCAGGAGAATTCACCCCTCCACTTT | CASSEVRQENSPLHF | TRBV6-1 | NA | NA | TRBJ1-6
TGTGCCAGCAGACAAGGGGGCTCTGGGGCCAACGTCCTGACTTTC | CASRQGGSGANVLTF | TRBV6-6 | few | NA | TRBJ2-6
TGTGCCACTTTTACGGGACAGAAGGCTTCTCTAGGCTACACCTTC | CATFTGQKASLGYTF | TRBV19 | NA | TRBD1 | TRBJ1-2
TGTGCCTGGAGTTCGTCCCTGAACACTGAAGCTTTCTTT | CAWSSSLNTEAFF | TRBV30 | NA | NA | TRBJ1-1
TGTGCCAGCAGACAACTGAATAGCGGGAGGGCCCGAAATACGCAGTATTTT | CASRQLNSGRARNTQYF | TRBV11-2 | NA | TRBD2 | TRBJ2-3
TGCGCCAGCCGGGGGACTAGCGGGTTCGTCAATGAGCAGTTCTTC | CASRGTSGFVNEQFF | TRBV5-1 | NA | TRBD2 | TRBJ2-1
TGCAGTGCTACGGATGGCTACACCTTC | CSATDGYTF | TRBV20-1 | NA | NA | TRBJ1-2
TGTGCCAGCAGTGACGGACTTGGAAAACTGTTTTTT | CASSDGLGKLFF | TRBV6-1 | few | NA | TRBJ1-4
TGCGCCAGCAGCTTGAGACAGGTGAACTCTGGGGCCAACGTCCTGACTTTC | CASSLRQVNSGANVLTF | TRBV5-1 | once | NA | TRBJ2-6
TGTGCCAGCAGCGCGCGGGACCAAACAATAGGCTATGGCTACACCTTC | CASSARDQTIGYGYTF | TRBV9 | few | NA | TRBJ1-2
TGCGCCAGCAGTGAGTTAGGGAGGAATCAGCCCCAGCATTTT | CASSELGRNQPQHF | TRBV10-2 | NA | NA | TRBJ1-5
TGCGCCAGCAGCATACAGGGAGACGAGCAGTACTTC | CASSIQGDEQYF | TRBV5-1 | NA | NA | TRBJ2-7
TGCGCCAGCAGCTTTCAACCGGGACAGACCTTGAACACCGGGGAGCTGTTTTTT | CASSFQPGQTLNTGELFF | TRBV5-1 | many | TRBD1 | TRBJ2-2
TGTGCCACCAGCAGCGGGTACGAGCAGTACTTC | CATSSGYEQYF | TRBV15 | NA | NA | TRBJ2-7
TGTGCCTGGAAGGGACTAGCGGGCACAGATACGCAGTATTTT | CAWKGLAGTDTQYF | TRBV30 | NA | TRBD2 | TRBJ2-3
TGCGCCAGCAGCTTGCTCTTCCAGCGGGGGGACACAGATACGCAGTATTTT | CASSLLFQRGDTDTQYF | TRBV5-1 | many | TRBD2 | TRBJ2-3
TGTGCCAGCAGCCCCGGATCGGAAAAACTGTTTTTT | CASSPGSEKLFF | TRBV7-9 | NA | NA | TRBJ1-4
TGTGCCAGCAGTTTGGGCGGGGGTCGCAATCAGCCCCAGCATTTT | CASSLGGGRNQPQHF | TRBV27 | NA | NA | TRBJ1-5
TGCGCCAGCAGCTTGGCCTCTGGGGCCAACGTCCTGACTTTC | CASSLASGANVLTF | TRBV5-1 | once | NA | TRBJ2-6
TGTGCCAGCAGTGACCGAAACAGGGGATTAGATACGCAGTATTTT | CASSDRNRGLDTQYF | TRBV25-1 | NA | TRBD1 | TRBJ2-3
TGCGCCAGCAGCCGACCAACAGATACGCAGTATTTT | CASSRPTDTQYF | TRBV4-1 | NA | NA | TRBJ2-3
TGTGCCAGCAGCCCCGGGGGGGTCAGGAGGCTAACAGATACGCAGTATTTT | CASSPGGVRRLTDTQYF | TRBV9 | NA | TRBD2 | TRBJ2-3
TGTGCCAGCAGTCCCGGGACAGCTTGGCAAAGCTCTGGGGCCAACGTCCTGACTTTC | CASSPGTAWQSSGANVLTF | TRBV28 | few | TRBD1 | TRBJ2-6
TGTGCCAGCAGCCTCAAGGGAGGGAACTATGGCTACACCTTC | CASSLKGGNYGYTF | TRBV6-6 | NA | NA | TRBJ1-2
TGCAGCGTTGAAAGGACAGCAGTGAACACTGAAGCTTTCTTT | CSVERTAVNTEAFF | TRBV29-1 | NA | NA | TRBJ1-1
TGTGCCTGGGGGGACAGCATAGAGACCCAGTACTTC | CAWGDSIETQYF | TRBV30 | few | TRBD1 | TRBJ2-5
TGTGCCAGCAGCTTAGTGGGGGGATTAGGCAATGAGCAGTTCTTC | CASSLVGGLGNEQFF | TRBV7-2 | few | NA | TRBJ2-1
TGTGCCACCAGAGGACAGGTCACCTACGAGCAGTACTTC | CATRGQVTYEQYF | TRBV15 | once | TRBD1 | TRBJ2-7
TGTGCCTGGAGTCCCGTGGGAGGCGAAAAACTGTTTTTT | CAWSPVGGEKLFF | TRBV30 | NA | NA | TRBJ1-4
TGCAGCGTTGAAGGACATCCCCTGACCAAGGAAAAACTGTTTTTT | CSVEGHPLTKEKLFF | TRBV29-1 | NA | NA | TRBJ1-4